This T cell receptor (beta chain) stems from a study of T cells in localized non-small cell lung cancer. Study-level results: Clonality peaked in uninvolved adjacent lung rather than tumor. Tumor samples were not multi-region, leaving intratumor heterogeneity unexcluded.

Trimming at V came to 6 bases and at J to 8 bases, leaving 7 bases not matched to a gene. Germline values: CDR1 LNHDA, CDR2 SQIVND (reference sequence). This CDR3 is built from 15 residues. Notes on this clone: Its antigen remains unknown.

The assay was immunoSEQ multiplex PCR, and TCRdb's table has in-frame clones only and misses some. Counted here are tens of thousands of clones, more than 75% occurring once; the ten biggest clones make up 10% to 15%. The receptor was isolated from an older female donor with stage III squamous cell lung carcinoma. The rearrangement joins TRBV19 to TRBJ1-6; 10 nucleotides align to TRBD1. Sequenced material: peripheral blood, taken before any cancer treatment. This chain's CDR3 is CASRRTGGPDSPLHF. The CDR3 DNA reads as TGTGCCAGTAGGCGGACAGGGGGTCCGGATTCACCCCTCCACTTT.